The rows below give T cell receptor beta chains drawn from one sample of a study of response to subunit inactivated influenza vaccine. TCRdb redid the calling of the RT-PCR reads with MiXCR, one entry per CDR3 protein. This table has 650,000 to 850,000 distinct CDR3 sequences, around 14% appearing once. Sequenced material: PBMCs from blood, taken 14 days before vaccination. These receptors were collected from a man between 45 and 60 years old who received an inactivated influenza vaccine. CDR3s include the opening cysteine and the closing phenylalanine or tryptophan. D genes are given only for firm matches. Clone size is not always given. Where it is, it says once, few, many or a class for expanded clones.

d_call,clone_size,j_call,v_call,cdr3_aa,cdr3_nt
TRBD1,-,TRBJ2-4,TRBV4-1,CASSHPIQGVKNIQYF,TGCGCCAGCAGCCACCCCATACAGGGGGTCAAAAACATTCAGTACTTC
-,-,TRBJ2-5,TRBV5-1,CASSGGRQGGGETQYF,TGCGCCAGCAGCGGCGGCAGACAGGGAGGGGGAGAGACCCAGTACTTC
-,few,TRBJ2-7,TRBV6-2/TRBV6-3,CASYEDGEQYF,TGTGCCAGCTACGAGGACGGCGAGCAGTACTTC
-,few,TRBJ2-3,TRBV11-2,CASSLDLGSPLRTDTQYF,TGTGCCAGCAGCTTAGATCTCGGATCCCCCTTGCGGACAGATACGCAGTATTTT
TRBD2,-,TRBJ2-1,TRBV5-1,CASSPDVGGPGNEQFF,TGCGCCAGCAGCCCTGACGTGGGAGGGCCGGGGAATGAGCAGTTCTTC
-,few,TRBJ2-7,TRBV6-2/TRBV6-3,CASSLGRWSSYEQYF,TGTGCCAGCAGCTTGGGACGCTGGAGCTCCTACGAGCAGTACTTC
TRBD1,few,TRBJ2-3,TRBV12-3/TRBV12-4,CASSSTGSGTDTQYF,TGTGCCAGCAGTTCGACAGGGTCGGGCACAGATACGCAGTATTTT
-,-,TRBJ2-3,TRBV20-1,CSAPDGSYTDTQYF,TGCAGTGCACCGGACGGGTCTTACACAGATACGCAGTATTTT
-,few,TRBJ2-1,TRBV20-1,CSAGGSTYNEQFF,TGCAGTGCTGGCGGGTCCACCTACAATGAGCAGTTCTTC
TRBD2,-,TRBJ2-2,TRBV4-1,CASSHGTAVIAGVLTGELFF,TGCGCCAGCAGCCATGGGACAGCCGTTATAGCGGGAGTCCTCACCGGGGAGCTGTTTTTT
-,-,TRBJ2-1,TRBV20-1,CSARGARPNEQFF,TGCAGTGCTAGAGGGGCTAGGCCCAATGAGCAGTTCTTC
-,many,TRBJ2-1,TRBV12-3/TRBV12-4,CASSVSGDNEQFF,TGTGCCAGCTCCGTATCAGGGGACAATGAGCAGTTCTTC
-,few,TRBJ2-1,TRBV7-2,CASSLVEGPNEQFF,TGTGCCAGCAGCTTAGTTGAGGGGCCCAATGAGCAGTTCTTC
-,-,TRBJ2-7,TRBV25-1,CASSEWGTTYEQYF,TGTGCCAGCAGTGAATGGGGAACTACCTACGAGCAGTACTTC
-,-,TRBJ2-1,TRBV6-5,CASSYDPGTGNEQFF,TGTGCCAGCAGTTACGACCCAGGGACGGGCAATGAGCAGTTCTTC
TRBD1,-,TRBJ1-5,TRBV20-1,CSAPRTGDQPQHF,TGCAGTGCTCCCAGGACAGGCGATCAGCCCCAGCATTTT
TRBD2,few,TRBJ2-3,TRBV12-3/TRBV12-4,CASSSGLENTDTQYF,TGTGCCAGCAGTTCAGGACTAGAAAACACAGATACGCAGTATTTT
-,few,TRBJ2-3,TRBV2,CASRERGLSTDTQYF,TGTGCCAGCAGAGAGAGGGGACTTAGCACAGATACGCAGTATTTT
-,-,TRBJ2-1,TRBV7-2,CASSLVRVDEQFF,TGTGCCAGCAGCTTAGTCCGAGTAGATGAGCAGTTCTTC
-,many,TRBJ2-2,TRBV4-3,CASSQDLWGSGELFF,TGCGCCAGCAGCCAAGATCTATGGGGATCCGGGGAGCTGTTTTTT
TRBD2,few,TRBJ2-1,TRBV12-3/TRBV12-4,CASSLSGANNEQFF,TGTGCCAGCAGTCTTAGCGGGGCCAACAATGAGCAGTTCTTC
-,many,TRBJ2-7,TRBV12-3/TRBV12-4,CASSLTVGEQYF,TGTGCCAGCAGTTTAACGGTCGGCGAGCAGTACTTC
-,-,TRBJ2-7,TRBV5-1,CASSSVTGKGSYEQYF,TGCGCCAGCAGCTCAGTAACAGGGAAAGGTTCTTACGAGCAGTACTTC
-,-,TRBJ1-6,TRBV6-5,CASSYVPVTSSSPLHF,TGTGCCAGCAGTTACGTCCCAGTTACCAGCAGTTCACCCCTCCACTTT
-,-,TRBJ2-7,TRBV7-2,CTSSPTVQVLSGEQYF,TGTACCAGCAGCCCAACGGTCCAGGTTCTATCTGGCGAGCAGTACTTC
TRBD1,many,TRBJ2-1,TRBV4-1,CASSQEDRGNEQFF,TGCGCCAGCAGCCAAGAGGACAGGGGCAATGAGCAGTTCTTC
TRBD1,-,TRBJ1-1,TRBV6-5,CASSYANIIAQGGTEAFF,TGTGCCAGCAGTTACGCAAACATCATTGCCCAGGGGGGCACTGAAGCTTTCTTT
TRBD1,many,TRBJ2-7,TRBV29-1,CSVAGTGVEQYF,TGCAGCGTTGCAGGGACAGGGGTGGAGCAGTACTTC
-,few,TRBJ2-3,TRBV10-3,CAISRLITDTQYF,TGTGCCATCAGCCGCTTGATTACAGATACGCAGTATTTT
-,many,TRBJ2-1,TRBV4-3,CASSQEGLGEQFF,TGCGCCAGCAGCCAAGAGGGCCTGGGTGAGCAGTTCTTC
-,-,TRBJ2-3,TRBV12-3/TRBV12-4,CASSLGTYTDTQYF,TGTGCCAGCAGTTTAGGGACCTACACAGATACGCAGTATTTT
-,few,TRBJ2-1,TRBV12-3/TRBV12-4,CASAGQASYNEQFF,TGTGCCAGCGCGGGGCAGGCCTCCTACAATGAGCAGTTCTTC
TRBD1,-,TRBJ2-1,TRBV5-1,CASSESPGTGAEQFF,TGCGCCAGCAGCGAAAGTCCCGGGACAGGGGCTGAGCAGTTCTTC
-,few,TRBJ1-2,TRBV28,CASSFRDYLDRGGYTF,TGTGCCAGCAGTTTCCGGGACTACCTTGATAGGGGTGGCTACACCTTC
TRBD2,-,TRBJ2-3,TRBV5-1,CASRAGGLGTDTQYF,TGCGCCAGCAGGGCGGGGGGCTTAGGGACAGATACGCAGTATTTT
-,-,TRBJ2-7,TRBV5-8,CASSPKDSLFSYEQYF,TGTGCCAGCAGCCCGAAGGACAGCCTATTCTCCTACGAGCAGTACTTC
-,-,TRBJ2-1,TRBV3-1,CASSQDLHNEQFF,TGTGCCAGCAGCCAAGATCTCCACAATGAGCAGTTCTTC
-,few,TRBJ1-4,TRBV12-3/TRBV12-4,CASSRGGEKLFF,TGTGCCAGCAGCCGGGGGGGAGAAAAACTGTTTTTT
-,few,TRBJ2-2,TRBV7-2,CASSLYQGITGELFF,TGTGCCAGCAGCTTATACCAGGGGATCACCGGGGAGCTGTTTTTT
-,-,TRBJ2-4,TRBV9,CASSVDSGREGRNIQYF,TGTGCCAGCAGCGTAGACTCAGGGCGGGAAGGGCGGAACATTCAGTACTTC
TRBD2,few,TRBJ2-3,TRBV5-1,CASSPVWTSGGPDTQYF,TGCGCCAGCAGCCCCGTATGGACTAGCGGGGGACCAGATACGCAGTATTTT
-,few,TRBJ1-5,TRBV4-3,CASSPRAGSNQPQHF,TGCGCCAGCAGCCCCAGGGCGGGAAGCAATCAGCCCCAGCATTTT
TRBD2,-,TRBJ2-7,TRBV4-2,CASSHRTSGGQGEQYF,TGTGCCAGCAGCCACAGGACTAGCGGGGGACAGGGAGAGCAGTACTTC
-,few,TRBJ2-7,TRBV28,CASSLSGLPGIHEQYF,TGTGCCAGCAGCCTAAGCGGACTACCCGGGATACACGAGCAGTACTTC
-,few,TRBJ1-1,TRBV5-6,CASSHVLNTEAFF,TGTGCCAGCAGCCACGTTTTGAACACTGAAGCTTTCTTT
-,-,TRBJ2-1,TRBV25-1,CASSDLYNNEQFF,TGTGCCAGCAGTGACCTGTACAACAATGAGCAGTTCTTC
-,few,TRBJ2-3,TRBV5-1,CASSFWGGHTDTQYF,TGCGCCAGCAGCTTCTGGGGGGGACACACAGATACGCAGTATTTT
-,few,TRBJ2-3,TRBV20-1,CSAREAGRGTDTQYF,TGCAGTGCTAGAGAGGCGGGCCGGGGCACAGATACGCAGTATTTT
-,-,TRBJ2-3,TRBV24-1,CATSDSGGDQDTQYF,TGTGCCACCAGTGATTCGGGCGGGGACCAAGATACGCAGTATTTT